This T cell receptor beta chain originates from a study of cytomegalovirus exposure and HLA in healthy donors. The CDR3 has 12 amino acids. The germline CDR1 and CDR2 sequences are GTSNPN and SVGIG (reference sequence). V was pared by 8 bases and J by 2 bases, with 3 bases of the junction left unmatched. The primer mix had 60 Vbeta and 13 Jbeta primers. Clones were read by immunoSEQ multiplex PCR, and TCRdb kept only the in-frame ones, dropping some. There are 150,000 to 200,000 clones in the sample; 75% to 85% occur only once, and 2.2% lies in the top ten. V gene TRBV30 combines with J gene TRBJ2-5, with TRBD2 matching over 9 bases. The sample taken for sequencing was PBMCs. This TCR derives from a woman aged 25 to 39 in good health and CMV-seronegative. The CDR3 spells CAGTSSQETQYF. The CDR3 DNA follows: TGTGCCGGGACTAGCAGTCAAGAGACCCAGTACTTC.